The 9 T cell receptor beta chains below come from one sample, sequenced in a study of cytomegalovirus exposure and HLA in healthy donors. Primers: 60 Vbeta forward and 13 Jbeta reverse. Sequenced by immunoSEQ multiplex PCR; TCRdb stores in-frame clones only, minus some. The data contain some 160,000 clones, approximately 80% of them seen just once; the ten biggest clones take up 1.9%. The sequenced sample consisted of PBMCs. These TCRs come from a man in his late teens or twenties in good health and CMV-seronegative.

The rearrangement joins TRBV25-1 to TRBJ2-7; D possibly corresponds to TRBD1 (6 bases). Trimming stripped 3 bases from V and 0 bases from J, with 12 bases between. The CDR3 consists of 15 residues. Germline V CDR1 and CDR2: MGHDK, SYGVNS. DNA for the CDR3: TGTGCCAGCAGTGAGGAGACAGGAATCTCCTACGAGCAGTACTTC. Translation: CASSEETGISYEQYF.

The chain links TRBV7-2 to TRBJ2-2; D unclear. Trimming shortened V by 5 bases and J by 5 bases, and 6 bases separated the two germline ends. The CDR3 covers 12 residues. Per germline, CDR1 SGHTA and CDR2 FQGNSA. DNA of the CDR3: TGTGCCAGCAGCCCCTCTACCGGGGAGCTGTTTTTT. Translating gives CASSPSTGELFF.

The chain recombines TRBV4-1 with TRBJ2-6; 13 bases line up with TRBD2. V was clipped by 2 bases and J by 1 base; unmatched bases: 2. Per the germline V gene, CDR1 is MGHRA and CDR2 is YSYEKL. This CDR3 comprises 18 residues. The CDR3 sequence is CASSQRTSGRSGANVLTF. DNA of the CDR3: TGCGCCAGCAGCCAAAGGACTAGCGGGAGATCTGGGGCCAACGTCCTGACTTTC.

The chain joins TRBV19 to TRBJ1-1; D unresolved. The CDR3 is made up of 14 amino acids. Per germline, CDR1 LNHDA and CDR2 SQIVND (reference sequence). V was shortened by 5 bases and J by 0 bases, with 10 bases between the two germline ends. The CDR3 protein is CASSWAPMNTEAFF. The CDR3 bases are TGTGCCAGTAGTTGGGCTCCAATGAACACTGAAGCTTTCTTT.

V usage is TRBV6-1 and J usage is TRBJ1-1, with D unresolved. V dropped 3 bases and J dropped 0 bases, with 11 bases sitting between them. Germline assignment: CDR1 MNHNS and CDR2 SASEGT. The CDR3 consists of 15 residues. The CDR3 sequence is CASSDWVRMNTEAFF. The CDR3 bases are TGTGCCAGCAGTGATTGGGTGCGGATGAACACTGAAGCTTTCTTT.

The chain carries TRBV19 and TRBJ1-1; D possibly corresponds to TRBD1 (5 bases). Trimming shortened V by 3 bases and J by 1 base, and 9 bases separated the two germline ends. The CDR3 is made up of 14 amino acids. CDR1 LNHDA and CDR2 SQIVND come from the germline V gene (reference sequence). The CDR3 region has the DNA TGTGCCAGTAGTATGGGAGGGGCGAACACTGAAGCTTTCTTT. Amino acids: CASSMGGANTEAFF.

This clone was picked up a small number of times. This rearrangement joins TRBV28 to TRBJ1-6, with D maybe TRBD1 (6 bases). V lost 5 bases to trimming and J lost 4 bases, with 12 bases between them. Looked up from germline, CDR1 is MDHEN and CDR2 is SYDVKM. The CDR3 sequence is 15 residues long. CDR3 region: CASSPRTVYNSPLHF. CDR3 DNA sequence: TGTGCCAGCAGTCCCCGGACAGTTTATAATTCACCCCTCCACTTT.

This clone was seen only a few times. V is TRBV19 and J is TRBJ1-5; 8 positions agree with TRBD1. Germline lookup yields CDR1 LNHDA and CDR2 SQIVND (reference sequence). V gave up 7 bases and J gave up 3 bases; unmatched junction bases: 5. The CDR3 runs to 14 residues. The CDR3 nucleotides read TGTGCCAGTAAAGCGGACAGGGACAATCAGCCCCAGCATTTT. The encoded protein is CASKADRDNQPQHF.

This chain uses TRBV21-1 with TRBJ1-5. TRBV21-1 is assigned pseudogene status. This CDR3 region has 16 residues. CDR3: CASSKRGTRAGRAQHF. CDR3 DNA: TGTGCCAGCAGCAAAAGAGGGACCAGGGCGGGGAGGGCCCAGCATTTT.